This TCR beta chain was recorded in a study of cytomegalovirus exposure and HLA in healthy donors. Study-wide results and caveats: Subsequent analysis showed first-cohort TCR clusters tending to co-occur in more than 95 validation repertoires. Specific recognition of CMV antigens was confirmed in vitro for a few chains (all CMV-associated).

Worth noting for this clone: The antigen is not known.

The donors were in the roughly 120-subject validation cohort; that cohort was separate from the approximately 700-subject first cohort. The CDR3 runs to 16 residues. The ends lost 0 bases at V and 7 bases at J; junction bases unmatched: 8. Germline values: CDR1 LGHNA, CDR2 YNFKEQ. Here immunoSEQ multiplex PCR was the method, and the copy in TCRdb shows in-frame clones only, minus some. In the table there are about 250,000 clones, roughly 87% of which are singletons. This sequence originates from a man aged 18 to 30 in good health and CMV-seropositive. J is TRBJ2-3 and V is TRBV4-2; 9 bases line up with TRBD2. The sample consisted of PBMCs. The CDR3 sequence is CASSQDPRREGNTQYF. The DNA for the CDR3 is TGTGCCAGCAGCCAAGACCCACGGCGGGAGGGGAATACGCAGTATTTT.